This is a list of T cell receptor beta chains from one sample in a study of CD8 T cells in Susac syndrome. MiXCR, applied by TCRdb to the immunoSEQ multiplex PCR reads, yields one record per CDR3 protein. The sample holds some 160,000 distinct CDR3 sequences; 94% are singletons and the top ten take approximately 0.11%. Source material: CD4+ T cells from PBMCs. These receptors were obtained from a human donor with Susac syndrome. Each CDR3 is given with its conserved first and last residue. D genes are given only for firm matches. Part of the rows lack a size; the others show once, few, many or a class for expanded clones.

TGCAGCGTTTTTGGACAGGGAATTCCCACCGGGGAGCTGTTTTTT CSVFGQGIPTGELFF TRBD1 TRBV29-1 NA TRBJ2-2 15
TGCAGTGCTAACCGGGGGGGTGATACCGGGGAGCTGTTTTTT CSANRGGDTGELFF TRBD2 TRBV20-1 NA TRBJ2-2 14
TGTGCCAGCAGCTCCGTGGGGGCGGGCTCCTACGAGCAGTACTTC CASSSVGAGSYEQYF NA TRBV5-4 NA TRBJ2-7 15
TGTGCCAGCAGCCGAAACACTGAAGCTTTCTTT CASSRNTEAFF NA TRBV5-4 NA TRBJ1-1 11
TGCAGTGCTCCAAACAGGGGCGATGGCTACACCTTC CSAPNRGDGYTF TRBD1 TRBV20-1 NA TRBJ1-2 12
TGTGCCAGCAGCGTAGCTGATCGACAGGGTGGGAATGAGCAGTTCTTC CASSVADRQGGNEQFF TRBD1 TRBV9 NA TRBJ2-1 16
TGTGCCAGCAGCCCTTTGGAGTCGGCAGGCTATGGCTACACCTTC CASSPLESAGYGYTF NA TRBV5-4 NA TRBJ1-2 15
TGTGCCAGCAGTGAATTACAGGTCGGCAATGAGCAGTTCTTC CASSELQVGNEQFF NA TRBV25-1 NA TRBJ2-1 14
TGTGCCTGGAGTCAGGACATCGCAGCTTTCTTT CAWSQDIAAFF NA TRBV30 NA TRBJ1-1 11
TGTGCCATCAGGACAGGACTGAACACTGAAGCTTTCTTT CAIRTGLNTEAFF NA TRBV10-3 NA TRBJ1-1 13
TGCGCCAGCAGCTTCAGGGGTTCTGATTCACCCCTCCACTTT CASSFRGSDSPLHF NA TRBV5-1 once TRBJ1-6 14
TGTGCCAGCAGTCCCCGGGACAGTATATATTTT CASSPRDSIYF TRBD1 TRBV12-3/TRBV12-4 NA TRBJ1-3 11
TGCGCCAGCAGCTTGTACACAGCTATCCAAGAGACCCAGTACTTC CASSLYTAIQETQYF NA TRBV5-1 NA TRBJ2-5 15
TGCAGTGCTAGAGATGGACTAGCGGGGGGGCCAGAGACCCAGTACTTC CSARDGLAGGPETQYF TRBD2 TRBV20-1 NA TRBJ2-5 16
TGTGCCCGTAGGGACAGGGCCGAAAAACTGTTTTTT CARRDRAEKLFF TRBD1 TRBV30 once TRBJ1-4 12
TGTGCCAGCAGCCCGGACCACTACGAGCAGTACTTC CASSPDHYEQYF NA TRBV7-2 NA TRBJ2-7 12
TGCAGCGTTGAAGGCGGACAGGGGGCGTGGGAGCAGTACTTC CSVEGGQGAWEQYF TRBD1 TRBV29-1 few TRBJ2-7 14
TGTGCCAGCAGTGAATCGGCCTTAGGGGACACAGATACGCAGTATTTT CASSESALGDTDTQYF NA TRBV25-1 NA TRBJ2-3 16
TGTGCCACGGGGGACGTCTCTGGGGCCAACGTCCTGACTTTC CATGDVSGANVLTF NA TRBV12-3/TRBV12-4 NA TRBJ2-6 14
TGTGCCTGGGTGCCAGCTTCGGGACAGACCTCCTACGAGCAGTACTTC CAWVPASGQTSYEQYF TRBD1 TRBV30 NA TRBJ2-7 16
TGCAGTGCTCCCCGGGACAGTCTACAAGAGACCCAGTACTTC CSAPRDSLQETQYF TRBD1 TRBV20-1 NA TRBJ2-5 14
TGTGCCAGCAGCTTAGCCCCCGGGGAGAACACTGAAGCTTTCTTT CASSLAPGENTEAFF NA TRBV7-9 NA TRBJ1-1 15
TGTGCCACCAGCAGAGATAGGAACAGGGGGACCAATGAGCAGTTCTTC CATSRDRNRGTNEQFF TRBD1 TRBV15 NA TRBJ2-1 16
TGTGCCAGCAGTTCCAAACCTGGAGGTGGTTCACCCCTCCACTTT CASSSKPGGGSPLHF NA TRBV6-1 NA TRBJ1-6 15
TGCAGTGCTCTCCACTCTGGAAACACCATATATTTT CSALHSGNTIYF NA TRBV20-1 NA TRBJ1-3 12
TGTGCCAGCAGTGAAGGTAGTATCGAGACCCAGTACTTC CASSEGSIETQYF NA TRBV25-1 NA TRBJ2-5 13
TGTGCCAGCAGCTTAGCGCTGACAGGGAGGGCTGAAGCTTTCTTT CASSLALTGRAEAFF TRBD1 TRBV7-9 NA TRBJ1-1 15
TGTGCCAGTAGTATCAGGGACGAGCAGTTCTTC CASSIRDEQFF NA TRBV19 NA TRBJ2-1 11
TGTGCCAGCAGGCGGTCGGTGGGACAGGCAGGCTATCGCTACACCTTC CASRRSVGQAGYRYTF TRBD1 TRBV4-2 NA TRBJ1-2 16
TGTGCCAGCACTCTTTCCCCAGGTACAGGGAAGGTGTGGAACGAGCAGTACTTC CASTLSPGTGKVWNEQYF NA TRBV7-9 once TRBJ2-7 18
TGTGCCACCAGCCCACCGGGGTCCTTTAGCTCCTACAATGAGCAGTTCTTC CATSPPGSFSSYNEQFF NA TRBV15 NA TRBJ2-1 17
TGTGCCAGCAGCCGGGGGGTTCAGAACACCGGGGAGCTGTTTTTT CASSRGVQNTGELFF TRBD2 TRBV7-3 NA TRBJ2-2 15
TGTGCCAGCAGCCAAAGCAGGGATACGCAGTATTTT CASSQSRDTQYF NA TRBV3-1 NA TRBJ2-3 12
TGTGCCAGCAGGTCCGGGTCTTTAGGTGGCTACACCTTC CASRSGSLGGYTF NA TRBV2 NA TRBJ1-2 13
TGTGCCAGCAGTGACACCCACCCAGGGTCCACCGGGGAGCTGTTTTTT CASSDTHPGSTGELFF NA TRBV25-1 NA TRBJ2-2 16
TGTGCCAGCAGTTACAACAGGGATGGGGCCAACGTCCTGACTTTC CASSYNRDGANVLTF NA TRBV6-5 NA TRBJ2-6 15
TGTGCCAGCAGCTTGGGGACCTACTACAATGAGCAGCTCTTC CASSLGTYYNEQLF NA TRBV7-6 NA TRBJ2-1 14
TGTGCCTGGGTTTATAACTATGGCTACACCTTC CAWVYNYGYTF NA TRBV30 NA TRBJ1-2 11
TGTGCCAGCCCGGAGGGGAGCGGGGGGCCAGATACGCAGTATTTT CASPEGSGGPDTQYF TRBD2 TRBV6-1 NA TRBJ2-3 15